This TCR beta chain was profiled in a study of tumor-infiltrating lymphocytes in primary liver carcinoma. TCR beta cDNA came from about 500 ng total RNA, primed with a constant-region primer. Three nested multiplex PCR rounds of slightly modified ARM-PCR generated TCR beta libraries. Use of TRBV1-TRBV30 forward primers with a C-beta reverse primer characterized the first two PCR rounds, which lasted about 9 cycles each. MiXCR was run by TCRdb on the multiplex PCR reads, yielding one entry per CDR3 protein. The sample has 100,000 to 120,000 distinct CDR3 sequences; roughly 80% are singletons. Without any cell sorting, about 18-31 mg of bulk tissue yielded co-extracted RNA and DNA. CDR1 and CDR2 from the germline V gene are MGHRA and YSYEKL. This CDR3 is 14 amino acids long. This clonotype was counted only a few times. The junction departs from germline at one end; a sequencing error may be responsible.

V usage is TRBV4-1 and J usage is TRBJ2-2; D could derive from TRBD1 or TRBD2 (5 bases each). Sequencing used liver tumor tissue from sampling region 3. Subset defined: tumor region T3, left-lateral pole. The clonotype was recovered from a man aged 35 to 55 with primary liver carcinoma and hepatitis B virus infection. In nucleotides, the CDR3 is TGTGCCAGCAGCAAGCAGGGAGACATCGGGGAGCTGTTTTTT. This codes for CASSKQGDIGELFF.